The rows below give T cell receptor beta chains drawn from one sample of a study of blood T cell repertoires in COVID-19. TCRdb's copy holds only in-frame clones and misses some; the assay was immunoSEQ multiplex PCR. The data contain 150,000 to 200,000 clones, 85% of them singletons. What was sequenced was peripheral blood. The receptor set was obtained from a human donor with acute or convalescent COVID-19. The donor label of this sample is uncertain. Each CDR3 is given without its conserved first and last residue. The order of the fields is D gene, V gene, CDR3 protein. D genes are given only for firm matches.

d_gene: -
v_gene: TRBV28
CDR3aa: ASRPGTTYEQY

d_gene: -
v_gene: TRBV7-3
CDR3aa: ASSPGGVRTGELF

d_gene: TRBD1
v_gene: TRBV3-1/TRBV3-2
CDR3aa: ASSSTDRGREETQY

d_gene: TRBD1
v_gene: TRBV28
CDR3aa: ASRLSGQGAPGNQPQH

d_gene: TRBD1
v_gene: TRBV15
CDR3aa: ATSTGGLGTGNTEAF

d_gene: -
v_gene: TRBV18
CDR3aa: ASLTDLNSPLH

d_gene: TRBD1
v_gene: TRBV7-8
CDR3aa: ASRQRDSWNSPLH

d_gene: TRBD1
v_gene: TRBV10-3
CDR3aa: AVAPTGDSPLH

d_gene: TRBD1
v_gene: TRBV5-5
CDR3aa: ASSLPGGSSGQETQY

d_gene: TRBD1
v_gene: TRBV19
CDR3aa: ASSRGQGKETQY

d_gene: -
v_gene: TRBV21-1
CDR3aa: ASSKGNRSPSWTEAF

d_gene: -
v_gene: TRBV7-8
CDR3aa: ASSSRAQPKTDTQY

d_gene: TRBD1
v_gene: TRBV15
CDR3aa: ATSPRDRGREKLF

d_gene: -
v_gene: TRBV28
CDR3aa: ATTVEVLGEAF

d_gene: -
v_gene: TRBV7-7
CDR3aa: ASSPSPTERYEKLF

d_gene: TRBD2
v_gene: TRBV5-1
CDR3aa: ASSYLSGGRSSYNEQF

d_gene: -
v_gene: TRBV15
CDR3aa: ATSRPGTLNTGELF

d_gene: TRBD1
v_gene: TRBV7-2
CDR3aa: ASSLARPGGAGDEQF

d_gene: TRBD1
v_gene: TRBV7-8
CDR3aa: ASSRTRDRVTGELF

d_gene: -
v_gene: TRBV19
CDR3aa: ASRNRVTDTQY

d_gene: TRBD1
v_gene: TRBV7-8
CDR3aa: ASKYQGAGSPLH

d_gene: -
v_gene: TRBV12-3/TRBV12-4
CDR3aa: ASTYRDGYT

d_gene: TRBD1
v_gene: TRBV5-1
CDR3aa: ASSPGTDRAF

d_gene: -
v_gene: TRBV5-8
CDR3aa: ASIRGVKQY

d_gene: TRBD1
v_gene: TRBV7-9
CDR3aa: ASSPIGTGGRGYT

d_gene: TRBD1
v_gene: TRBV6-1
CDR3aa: ASSDLSGTGDRYGYT

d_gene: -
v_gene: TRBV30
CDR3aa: AWIGGGVMAGELF

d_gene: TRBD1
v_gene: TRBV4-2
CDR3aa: ASSQALGQGALTLH

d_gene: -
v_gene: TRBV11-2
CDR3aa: ASSLAPRNGYT

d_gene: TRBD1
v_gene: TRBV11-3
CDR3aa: ASSNRQGLSTEAF

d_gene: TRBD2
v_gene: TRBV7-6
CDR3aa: ASSSSGLEGFTGELF

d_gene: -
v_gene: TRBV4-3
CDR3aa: ASSQEARGSSPLH

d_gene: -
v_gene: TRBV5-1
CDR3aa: ASSLGLSSYNEQF

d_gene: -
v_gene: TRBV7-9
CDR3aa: ASSSDSPPNEKLF

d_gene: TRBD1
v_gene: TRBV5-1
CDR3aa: ASSLGTGGMNTEAF

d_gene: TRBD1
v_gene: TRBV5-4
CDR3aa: ASSLAAGQGYGYT

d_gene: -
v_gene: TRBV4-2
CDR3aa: ASSPDSGEQY

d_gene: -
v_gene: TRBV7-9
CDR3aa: ASSLGGGLSEKLF

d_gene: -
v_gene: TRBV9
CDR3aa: ASSARRIGTDTQY

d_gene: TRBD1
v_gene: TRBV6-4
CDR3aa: ASSQGVGTGELF

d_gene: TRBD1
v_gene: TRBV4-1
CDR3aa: ASSQTPSPGQAYEQY

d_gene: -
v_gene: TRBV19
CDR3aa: ASSLRQNTEAF